A selection of T cell receptor beta chains follows, all from one sample in a study of T cells in Graves' hyperthyroidism and ophthalmopathy. TCRdb redid the calling of the multiplex PCR reads with MiXCR, one entry per CDR3 protein. This repertoire shows about 760,000 distinct CDR3 sequences, approximately 36% found once; its top ten account for around a third. The sample comprised blood. The receptors stem from a woman aged 40 to 55 with Graves' hyperthyroidism. Both conserved end residues are part of each CDR3.

v_call,j_call,cdr3_aa
TRBV6-5,TRBJ1-2,CASSYQGGIGGYTF
TRBV13,TRBJ2-7,CASGYRDREYEQYF
TRBV5-1,TRBJ2-5,CASSSGQGAPQYF
TRBV4-1,TRBJ1-4,CASTRVEQANEKLFF
TRBV19,TRBJ2-2,CASSTIQGEGTGELFF
TRBV11-2,TRBJ1-1,CASSLGWGNTEAFF
TRBV20-1,TRBJ1-1,CSARRGYDTEAFF
TRBV19,TRBJ2-7,CASSTTTGSNSYEQYF
TRBV5-1,TRBJ1-5,CASRLFAGKGRGPQHF
TRBV7-2,TRBJ1-5,CASSFKTGAGQPQHF
TRBV7-2,TRBJ2-7,CASSITGTAYEQYF
TRBV2,TRBJ2-7,CASTRGGEVYEQYF
TRBV10-1,TRBJ1-3,CASSEKISGNTIYF
TRBV7-6,TRBJ2-7,CASSPGQGERYEQYF
TRBV5-1,TRBJ1-3,CASSLGRQAGGNTIYF
TRBV29-1,TRBJ2-5,CSFGLAEGETQYF
TRBV7-3,TRBJ1-2,CASSPQANYGYTF
TRBV25-1,TRBJ2-5,CASRNFVGRGSPQETQYF
TRBV7-9,TRBJ2-5,CASSFIRDREVETQYF
TRBV25-1,TRBJ1-3,CASSASGRSSGNTIYF
TRBV5-5,TRBJ2-6,CASSVLGGGANVLTF
TRBV6-6,TRBJ1-3,CASSYESAGNTIYF
TRBV12-3/TRBV12-4,TRBJ1-2,CASSSQGSKGYTF
TRBV6-5,TRBJ2-7,CAIGSTPGQFLYEQYF
TRBV7-2,TRBJ2-5,CASSRVGQPQYF
TRBV7-9,TRBJ2-7,CASSWTGTGETYEQYF
TRBV10-3,TRBJ1-2,CASRTAIHHGYTF
TRBV7-9,TRBJ1-6,CASSRTGDGSPLHF
TRBV7-9,TRBJ1-2,CASSPRGSNGYTF
TRBV6-4,TRBJ2-5,CASSSVAGRKETQYF
TRBV12-3/TRBV12-4,TRBJ2-6,CASLFGAGANVLTF
TRBV7-2,.,CASSRQPHGNEQFF
TRBV7-9,TRBJ1-2,CASSPGGTYGYTF
TRBV7-9,TRBJ2-3,CASSQGDTQYF
TRBV7-2,TRBJ1-5,CASSLVSGGQPQHF
TRBV6-5,TRBJ1-6,CASSYKGRVGYSYNSPLHF
TRBV2,TRBJ2-2,CASRLTSGTGELFF